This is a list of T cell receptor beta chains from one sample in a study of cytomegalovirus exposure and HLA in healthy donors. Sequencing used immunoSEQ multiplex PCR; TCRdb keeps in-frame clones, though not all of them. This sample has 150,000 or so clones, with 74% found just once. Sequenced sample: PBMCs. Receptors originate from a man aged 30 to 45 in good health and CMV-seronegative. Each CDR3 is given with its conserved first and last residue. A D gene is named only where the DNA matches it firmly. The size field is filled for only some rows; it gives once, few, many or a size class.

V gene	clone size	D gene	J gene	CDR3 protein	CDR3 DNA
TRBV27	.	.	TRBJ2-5	CASSLSNRGETQYF	TGTGCCAGCAGTTTATCGAATAGGGGGGAGACCCAGTACTTC
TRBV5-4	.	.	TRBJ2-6	CASSLPRSGANVLTF	TGTGCCAGCAGCTTGCCTCGCTCTGGGGCCAACGTCCTGACTTTC
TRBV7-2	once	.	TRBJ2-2	CASSLSRAGELFF	TGTGCCAGCAGCTTATCCAGGGCCGGGGAGCTGTTTTTT
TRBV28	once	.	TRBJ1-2	CASSFDSYGYTF	TGTGCCAGCAGTTTTGACAGCTATGGCTACACCTTC
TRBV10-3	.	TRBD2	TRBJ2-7	CAISESKGLAGRQYF	TGTGCCATCAGTGAGTCGAAGGGACTAGCGGGGCGACAGTACTTC
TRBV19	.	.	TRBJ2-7	CASGIQQVRGYEQYF	TGTGCCAGTGGTATACAACAGGTGCGGGGCTACGAGCAGTACTTC
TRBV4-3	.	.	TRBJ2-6	CASSQRLGSGANVLTF	TGCGCCAGCAGCCAACGGCTAGGCTCTGGGGCCAACGTCCTGACTTTC
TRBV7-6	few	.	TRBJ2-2	CASSASIVVNTGELFF	TGTGCCAGCAGCGCCTCCATAGTGGTTAACACCGGGGAGCTGTTTTTT
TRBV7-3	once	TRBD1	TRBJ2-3	CASSLQGVDTQYF	TGTGCCAGCAGCCTCCAGGGGGTAGATACGCAGTATTTT
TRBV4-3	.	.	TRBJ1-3	CASSQVHKTSTGNTIYF	TGCGCCAGCAGCCAAGTACATAAAACCTCCACTGGAAACACCATATATTTT
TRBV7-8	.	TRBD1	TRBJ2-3	CASSLDSLGQGAYTQYF	TGTGCCAGCAGCTTAGACAGTCTGGGACAGGGGGCATATACGCAGTATTTT
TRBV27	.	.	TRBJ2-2	CASSFAGLGELFF	TGTGCCAGCAGTTTCGCAGGGCTCGGGGAGCTGTTTTTT
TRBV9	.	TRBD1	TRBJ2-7	CASSPSGGSYEQYF	TGTGCCAGCAGCCCCTCAGGGGGCAGCTACGAGCAGTACTTC
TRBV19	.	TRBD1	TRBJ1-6	CASSMRVGTGDSPLHF	TGTGCCAGTAGTATGAGAGTCGGGACAGGGGACTCACCCCTCCACTTT
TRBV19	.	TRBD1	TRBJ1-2	CASSIERTGGVYGYTF	TGTGCCAGTAGTATAGAAAGGACAGGGGGCGTCTATGGCTACACCTTC